This entry is about one T cell receptor (beta chain). The antigen remains undetermined. TCRdb's copy holds only in-frame clones and misses some; the assay was immunoSEQ multiplex PCR. The sample records about 31,000 clones, roughly 87% being singletons. This sample is part of a study of T cells in localized non-small cell lung cancer. Regarding the study as a whole: Tumor showed lower T cell clonality than uninvolved adjacent lung, where it was highest. Greater T cell density in blood accompanied longer overall survival. Within adjacent lung there appeared a median approximately 62 of the top 100 tumor clones.

Germline V CDR1 and CDR2: MGHRA, YSYEKL. Trimming left V 0 bases short and J 5 bases short, with 17 bases between. This CDR3 has 17 amino acids. V and J are TRBV4-1 and TRBJ1-5, with a weak D call TRBD1 (5 bases). The sample in question was peripheral blood mononuclear cells, obtained before any cancer treatment. This TCR came from a woman aged 35-70 years with stage III lung adenocarcinoma. The CDR3 reads CASSQDWGPWSDQPQHF. In DNA form, the CDR3 reads TGCGCCAGCAGCCAAGATTGGGGACCCTGGTCAGATCAGCCCCAGCATTTT.